What follows describes a single TCR beta chain. The data were taken from a study of blood T cell repertoires in COVID-19. Study-wide context: The origin of the acute and convalescent COVID-19 samples was the United States, Italy and Spain. PBMCs, B-cell-depleted T cells, or T cells provided the cDNA or gDNA that made up the material.

In the original analysis: Reference gene primer amplification gave nucleated cell count estimates. Only in-frame clones appear in the TCRdb table, and some are missing; sequencing was by immunoSEQ multiplex PCR. Clone size and the V and J calls come from that table; the DNA yielded D and trimming. The sample lists fewer than 300,000 clones; around 90% were seen once. CDR1 is SEHNR, CDR2 FQNEAQ, per germline (reference sequence). V lost 1 base and J lost 2, with 18 bases in between. This CDR3 has 17 residues. The chain uses TRBV7-9 and TRBJ2-7; D is perhaps TRBD1 (5 bases). Sequenced material: peripheral blood. The clonotype comes from a woman aged 25-40 years with acute or convalescent COVID-19. The CDR3 region is CASSLDGGAPSTYEQYF. The DNA of the CDR3 is TGTGCCAGCAGCTTAGATGGTGGGGCCCCTTCCACCTACGAGCAGTACTTC.